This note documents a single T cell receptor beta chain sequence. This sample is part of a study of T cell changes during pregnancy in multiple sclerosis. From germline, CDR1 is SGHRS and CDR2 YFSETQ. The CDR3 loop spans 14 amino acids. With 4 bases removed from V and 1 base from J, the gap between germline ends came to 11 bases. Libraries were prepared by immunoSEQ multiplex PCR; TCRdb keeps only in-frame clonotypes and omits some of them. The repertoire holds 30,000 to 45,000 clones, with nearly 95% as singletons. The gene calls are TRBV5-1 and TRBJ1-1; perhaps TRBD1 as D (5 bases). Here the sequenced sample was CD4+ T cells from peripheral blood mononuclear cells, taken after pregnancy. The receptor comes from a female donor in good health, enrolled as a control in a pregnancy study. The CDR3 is CASSPLTANTEAFF. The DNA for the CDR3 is TGCGCCAGCAGCCCGTTGACAGCGAACACTGAAGCTTTCTTT.